This T cell receptor (beta chain) was recorded in a study of cytomegalovirus exposure and HLA in healthy donors. In the PCR, 60 Vbeta and 13 Jbeta primers were used. Some clones are missing from TCRdb's copy, which holds only in-frame ones; the method was immunoSEQ multiplex PCR. Of around 200,000 clones in the sample, less than 80% were seen once. Healthy people donating bone marrow made up the donors. When sampled, the donors appeared nominally healthy, though they likely had unrecorded immune exposures. The ends lost 0 bases at V and 4 bases at J; junction bases unmatched: 8. Per germline, CDR1 SGHDT and CDR2 YYEEEE. This CDR3 has 16 residues. Details on this clone: Its antigen is as yet unknown.

Study findings and constraints: Immune exposure was documented only through CMV serostatus.

This receptor was obtained from a man aged 40-49 years in good health and CMV-seronegative. The sequencing sample was made of PBMCs. This chain joins TRBV5-6 and TRBJ1-2; TRBD1 aligns across 8 bases. CDR3 loop: CASSLGPNRGVYGYTF. As DNA, the CDR3 is TGTGCCAGCAGCTTGGGGCCCAACAGGGGGGTCTATGGCTACACCTTC.